The sequence of this TCR beta chain was determined in a study of blood T cell repertoires in COVID-19. Turning to the study itself: Acute and convalescent COVID-19 samples came from the United States, Italy and Spain. Sample material is recorded as cDNA or gDNA derived from T cells, B-cell-depleted T cells, or PBMCs.

In the authors' workflow: Estimated nucleated cell counts came from reference gene primer amplification. Sequenced by immunoSEQ multiplex PCR; TCRdb stores in-frame clones only, minus some. V and J calls and clone size follow that table, whereas D and trimming were derived from the DNA. The table includes under 200,000 clones, roughly 75% detected once. This clone was detected only once. Looked up from germline, CDR1 is SNHLY and CDR2 is FYNNEI. This CDR3 region has 13 residues. V gave up 4 bases and J gave up 5 bases; unmatched junction bases: 5. Sequencing used peripheral blood. The chain carries TRBV2 and TRBJ2-7; 7 positions match TRBD2. The sequence came from a man aged 70-80 years with active or convalescent COVID-19. CDR3 sequence: CASSGVGLDEQYF. In DNA form, the CDR3 reads TGTGCCAGCAGTGGGGTTGGACTAGACGAGCAGTACTTC.